Following are 3 T cell receptor beta chains from one sample sequenced in a study of technical replicates of blood from a handful of donors. Measured with immunoSEQ multiplex PCR; TCRdb has only the in-frame clones, and not every one. The table shows 66,000 or so clones, with around 97% occurring only once. The specimen sequenced was T cells isolated from PBMCs. The receptors shown here come from a human donor in good health.

The V and J genes are TRBV29-1 and TRBJ2-7; 11 nucleotides line up with TRBD1. CDR3 length: 14 residues. The V gene end was trimmed by 6 bases and the J gene end by 5 bases; junction bases not matched to a gene: 9. CDR1 SQVTM and CDR2 ANQGSEA come from the germline V gene. The CDR3 spells CSVITGTGGHEQYF. The CDR3 region has the DNA TGCAGCGTAATTACCGGGACAGGGGGGCACGAGCAGTACTTC.

This chain connects TRBV4-1 to TRBJ1-2, with D perhaps TRBD1 (5 bases). Trimming removed 3 bases from V and 8 bases from J, with 16 bases in between. The CDR3 consists of 14 residues. The V gene's germline CDR1 is MGHRA and CDR2 YSYEKL. The CDR3 protein is CASSQFGRDNGYTF. The DNA of the CDR3 is TGCGCCAGCAGCCAGTTTGGCAGGGATAACGGCTACACCTTC.

The rearrangement joins TRBV6-1 to TRBJ2-7; TRBD1 aligns across 7 bases. The junction had 4 bases not matched to a gene; V was cut back by 8 bases and J by 0 bases. Germline V lookup: CDR1 MNHNS, CDR2 SASEGT. This CDR3 spans 13 amino acids. CDR3 nucleotide sequence: TGTGCCAGCGCCGGGACAGTCTCCTACGAGCAGTACTTC. This codes for CASAGTVSYEQYF.